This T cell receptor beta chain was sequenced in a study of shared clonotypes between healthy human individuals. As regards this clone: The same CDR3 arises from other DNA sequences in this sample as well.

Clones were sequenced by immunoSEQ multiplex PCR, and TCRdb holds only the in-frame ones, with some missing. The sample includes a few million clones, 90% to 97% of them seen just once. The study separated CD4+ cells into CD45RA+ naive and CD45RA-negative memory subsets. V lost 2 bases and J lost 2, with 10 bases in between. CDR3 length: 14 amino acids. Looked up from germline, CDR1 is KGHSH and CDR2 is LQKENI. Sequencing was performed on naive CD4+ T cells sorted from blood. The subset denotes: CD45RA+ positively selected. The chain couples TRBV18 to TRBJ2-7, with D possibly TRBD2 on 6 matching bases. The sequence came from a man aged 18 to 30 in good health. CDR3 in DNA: TGTGCCAGCTCACCAGTGGGAGGCCCCTACGAGCAGTACTTC. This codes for CASSPVGGPYEQYF.